This T cell receptor (beta chain) stems from a study of read filtering for tumor transcriptome and immune sequencing. Overall study: Among patients, some 17 were male and approximately 15 female, aged roughly 47 to 90 (mean approximately 60). Study outcomes and limitations: About 80% of IR-seq clonotypes had a single read, yet these held roughly 3.3% of reads. Correlation between methods rose after single-read clonotypes were removed.

The germline V gene has CDR1 MDHEN and CDR2 SYDVKM. This CDR3 comprises 16 residues. Molecular barcoded adaptors covering alpha/delta and beta/gamma chains were used on 400 ng RNA. Each CDR3 protein is one row after TCRdb ran MiXCR on the reads. The data contain around 65,000 distinct CDR3 sequences, about a fifth of them seen just once; the ten biggest clones take up more than 13%. About this clonotype itself: Its antigen is still unknown. The junction differs from germline at one of its ends, possibly a read error.

The clonotype comes from a donor aged 40 or over with multiple myeloma. The sequenced sample consisted of a population of CD138-negative cells sorted from bone marrow. The chain joins TRBV28 to TRBJ2-2, with D possibly TRBD2 on 5 matching bases. The chain's CDR3 is CASSFRWATNTGEPFF. CDR3 sequence (DNA): TGTGCCAGCAGTTTTCGATGGGCCACGAACACCGGGGAGCCGTTTTTT.